The entry below gives a single T cell receptor (beta chain) sequence along with its context. TCRdb's table, derived via immunoSEQ multiplex PCR, lists solely in-frame clones and lacks some. The table shows millions of clones, with 90% to 95% occurring only once. This specimen belongs to a study of shared clonotypes between healthy human individuals. This receptor was identified in a man younger than 35 in good health. Sequencing input: naive CD4+ T cells sorted from blood. Specified subset: CD45RA+ positively selected.

The CDR3: CASSDNNYGYTF. The CDR3 DNA follows: TGTGCCAGCAGTGACAATAACTATGGCTACACCTTC. The chain has TRBV6-1 and TRBJ1-2; D uncertain. This CDR3 is 12 amino acids long. In germline, CDR1 is MNHNS, CDR2 SASEGT. Trimming removed 3 bases at V and 1 base at J, with 3 bases between.